The rows below give T cell receptor beta chains drawn from one sample of a study of shared clonotypes between healthy human individuals. Using immunoSEQ multiplex PCR, the repertoire was profiled, and TCRdb retains in-frame clones only, with some absent. In the table there are roughly 1,100,000 clones, under 80% of which are singletons. Sequenced sample: memory CD4+ T cells sorted from blood. The source is a young man in good health. Both conserved end residues are part of each CDR3. The D gene is left open where the match is weak. Rows give clone size only sometimes, using once, few, many, or a class for an expanded clone.

size: -
D: -
J: TRBJ1-4
V: TRBV6-1
DNA: TGTGCCAGCAGTGCCGGATCTTCCACGGGGGAAAAACTGTTTTTT
CDR3: CASSAGSSTGEKLFF

size: -
D: -
J: TRBJ1-1
V: TRBV25-1
DNA: TGTGCCAGCAGTGAACCCGGTATGGGGAACACTGAAGCTTTCTTT
CDR3: CASSEPGMGNTEAFF

size: -
D: -
J: TRBJ2-7
V: TRBV29-1
DNA: TGCAGCGTTGAAAGCCCGCTAGCGACGGGCGAGCAGTACTTC
CDR3: CSVESPLATGEQYF

size: -
D: TRBD1
J: TRBJ1-5
V: TRBV19
DNA: TGTGCCAGTACCGAGGACAGGGGGAGCAATCAGCCCCAGCATTTT
CDR3: CASTEDRGSNQPQHF

size: -
D: -
J: TRBJ1-6
V: TRBV7-6
DNA: TGTGCCAGCAGCTTAGGTCGGCAGGGATCCCTCAGTTCACCCCTCCACTTT
CDR3: CASSLGRQGSLSSPLHF

size: -
D: TRBD1
J: TRBJ2-5
V: TRBV4-3
DNA: TGCGCCAGCAGCCAAGAAGGGAAGGACAGGGAAGGAGAGACCCAGTACTTC
CDR3: CASSQEGKDREGETQYF

size: -
D: -
J: TRBJ1-5
V: TRBV19
DNA: TGTGCCAGTAGTACCTCACCGGGTTATAGCAATCAGCCCCAGCATTTT
CDR3: CASSTSPGYSNQPQHF

size: -
D: TRBD1
J: TRBJ2-5
V: TRBV28
DNA: TGTGCCAGCAGTTTAGGGACAGTATCACAAGAGACCCAGTACTTC
CDR3: CASSLGTVSQETQYF

size: few
D: -
J: TRBJ1-3
V: TRBV7-2
DNA: TGTGCCAGCAGCTTCAGAGGTATTGGAAACACCATATATTTT
CDR3: CASSFRGIGNTIYF

size: -
D: -
J: TRBJ2-5
V: TRBV5-6
DNA: TGTGCCAGCAGCTACCAGGTGTCTAGCCGAGGGGGGGAGACCCAGTACTTC
CDR3: CASSYQVSSRGGETQYF

size: -
D: -
J: TRBJ2-3
V: TRBV5-4
DNA: TGTGCCAGCAGCTTGGACCGGGGCCCAGATACGCAGTATTTT
CDR3: CASSLDRGPDTQYF

size: -
D: TRBD1
J: TRBJ2-7
V: TRBV10-1
DNA: TGCGCCAGCAGTGAGACCCGGGACAGGGGATACTACGAGCAGTACTTC
CDR3: CASSETRDRGYYEQYF

size: -
D: -
J: TRBJ2-3
V: TRBV5-1
DNA: TGCGCCAGCAGCTTGAGGGGGGCTGGCACAGATACGCAGTATTTT
CDR3: CASSLRGAGTDTQYF

size: -
D: -
J: TRBJ1-1
V: TRBV2
DNA: TGTGCCAGCAGTGAAGCGCTTCGTGGACAAGCTTTCTTT
CDR3: CASSEALRGQAFF

size: few
D: TRBD1
J: TRBJ1-1
V: TRBV18
DNA: TGTGCCAGCCGACAGGGTAGCACTGAAGCTTTCTTT
CDR3: CASRQGSTEAFF

size: -
D: -
J: TRBJ2-5
V: TRBV5-1
DNA: TGCGCCAGCAGCTTGGCCGGAGGGGCCACACACGAGACCCAGTACTTC
CDR3: CASSLAGGATHETQYF

size: -
D: -
J: TRBJ2-7
V: TRBV5-1
DNA: TGCGCCAGCAGTCCTGGGACGGACTCCTACGAGCAGTACTTC
CDR3: CASSPGTDSYEQYF

size: -
D: TRBD2
J: TRBJ2-7
V: TRBV6-6
DNA: TGTGCCAGCAGTTACGAGCGGGGCCCCTACGAGCAGTACTTC
CDR3: CASSYERGPYEQYF

size: few
D: -
J: TRBJ1-2
V: TRBV19
DNA: TGTGCCAGTAGTATAGATCGGCAGGGCTATGGCTACACCTTC
CDR3: CASSIDRQGYGYTF

size: -
D: -
J: TRBJ2-1
V: TRBV10-3
DNA: TGTGCCATCAGTGGGGCAGGGCGATCCTACAATGAGCAGTTCTTC
CDR3: CAISGAGRSYNEQFF

size: -
D: TRBD1
J: TRBJ2-5
V: TRBV7-8
DNA: TGTGCCAGCGGAACCATGGGACAGGGTCAAGAGACCCAGTACTTC
CDR3: CASGTMGQGQETQYF

size: once
D: TRBD1
J: TRBJ2-7
V: TRBV2
DNA: TGTGCCAGTCGACAGGGAGCGAGGGAGCAGTACTTC
CDR3: CASRQGAREQYF

size: many
D: -
J: TRBJ1-1
V: TRBV10-3
DNA: TGTGCCATCAGTGAGGGACAGCAGAACACTGAAGCTTTCTTT
CDR3: CAISEGQQNTEAFF

size: many
D: TRBD2
J: TRBJ2-2
V: TRBV2
DNA: TGTGCCAGCAGGTTAACTAGCGGGAGCCCCGGGGAGCTGTTTTTT
CDR3: CASRLTSGSPGELFF

size: -
D: TRBD2
J: TRBJ2-4
V: TRBV29-1
DNA: TGCAGCGTTTCTAGCGGGGGGGTGGAAAACATTCAGTACTTC
CDR3: CSVSSGGVENIQYF

size: -
D: -
J: TRBJ2-5
V: TRBV10-3
DNA: TGTGCCATCAGTGAGGGGGGCAAAGTTCAAGAGACCCAGTACTTC
CDR3: CAISEGGKVQETQYF

size: -
D: -
J: TRBJ1-2
V: TRBV15
DNA: TGTGCCACCAGCCGCGGGGGGGCGTTTGGCTACACCTTC
CDR3: CATSRGGAFGYTF

size: few
D: -
J: TRBJ2-7
V: TRBV10-3
DNA: TGTGCCATCAGTCCCACTAGTTCAGGAAACGAGCAGTACTTC
CDR3: CAISPTSSGNEQYF

size: -
D: -
J: TRBJ2-7
V: TRBV25-1
DNA: TGTGCCAGCAGTGAAAAGGTGGACGTCGCTCTCTACGAGCAGTACTTC
CDR3: CASSEKVDVALYEQYF

size: -
D: -
J: TRBJ1-5
V: TRBV28
DNA: TGTGCCAGCAGTCCCCCAGGGCCCTCAAAGCCCCAGCATTTT
CDR3: CASSPPGPSKPQHF

size: once
D: TRBD2
J: TRBJ2-3
V: TRBV5-1
DNA: TGCGCCAGCAGCCAACTAGCGTATAGCACAGATACGCAGTATTTT
CDR3: CASSQLAYSTDTQYF

size: few
D: -
J: TRBJ1-4
V: TRBV2
DNA: TGTGCCAGCAGTGCGTACAGTGAAAAACTGTTTTTT
CDR3: CASSAYSEKLFF

size: -
D: TRBD1
J: TRBJ2-3
V: TRBV29-1
DNA: TGCAGCCACAGGGGGCTGGCAGATACGCAGTATTTT
CDR3: CSHRGLADTQYF